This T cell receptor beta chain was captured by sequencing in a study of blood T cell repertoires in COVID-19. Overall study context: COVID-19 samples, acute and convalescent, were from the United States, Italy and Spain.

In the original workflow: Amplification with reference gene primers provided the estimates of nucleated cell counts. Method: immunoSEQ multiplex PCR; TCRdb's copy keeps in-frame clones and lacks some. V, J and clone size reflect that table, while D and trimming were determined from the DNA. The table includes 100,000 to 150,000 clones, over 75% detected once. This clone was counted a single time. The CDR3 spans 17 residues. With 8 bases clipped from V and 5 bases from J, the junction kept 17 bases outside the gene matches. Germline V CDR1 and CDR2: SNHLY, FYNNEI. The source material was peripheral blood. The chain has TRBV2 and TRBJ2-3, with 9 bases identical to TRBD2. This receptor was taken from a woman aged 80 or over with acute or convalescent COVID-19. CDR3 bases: TGTGCCAGCTCCCCTGGAGCTAGCGGGGTTCGAGGAGATACGCAGTATTTT. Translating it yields CASSPGASGVRGDTQYF.